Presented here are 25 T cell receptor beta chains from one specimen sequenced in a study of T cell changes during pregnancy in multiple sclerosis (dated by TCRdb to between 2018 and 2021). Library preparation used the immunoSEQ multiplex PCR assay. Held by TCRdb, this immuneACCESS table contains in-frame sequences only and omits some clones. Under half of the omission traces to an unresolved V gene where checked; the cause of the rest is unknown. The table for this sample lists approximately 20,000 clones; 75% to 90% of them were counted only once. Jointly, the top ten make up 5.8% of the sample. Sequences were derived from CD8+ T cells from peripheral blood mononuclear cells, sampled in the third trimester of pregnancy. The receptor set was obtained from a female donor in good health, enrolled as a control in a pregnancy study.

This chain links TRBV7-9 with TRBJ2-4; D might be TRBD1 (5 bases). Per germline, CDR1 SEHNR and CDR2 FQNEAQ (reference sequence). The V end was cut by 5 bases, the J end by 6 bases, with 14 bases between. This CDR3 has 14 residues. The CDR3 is CASSPGDSRNIQYF. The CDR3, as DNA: TGTGCCAGCAGCCCCGGTGACAGTAGAAACATTCAGTACTTC.

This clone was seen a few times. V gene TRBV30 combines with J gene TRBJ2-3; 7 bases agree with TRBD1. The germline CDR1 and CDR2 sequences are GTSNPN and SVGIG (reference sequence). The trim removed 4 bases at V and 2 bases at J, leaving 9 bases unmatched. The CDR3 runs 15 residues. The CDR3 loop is CAWNWGQGDTDTQYF. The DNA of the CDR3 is TGTGCCTGGAATTGGGGGCAGGGGGACACAGATACGCAGTATTTT.

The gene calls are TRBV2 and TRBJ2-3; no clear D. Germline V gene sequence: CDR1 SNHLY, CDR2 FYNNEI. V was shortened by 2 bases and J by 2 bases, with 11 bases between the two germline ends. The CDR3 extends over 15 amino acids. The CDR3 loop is CASSEQAGITDTQYF. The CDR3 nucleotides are TGTGCCAGCAGTGAACAGGCAGGTATCACAGATACGCAGTATTTT.

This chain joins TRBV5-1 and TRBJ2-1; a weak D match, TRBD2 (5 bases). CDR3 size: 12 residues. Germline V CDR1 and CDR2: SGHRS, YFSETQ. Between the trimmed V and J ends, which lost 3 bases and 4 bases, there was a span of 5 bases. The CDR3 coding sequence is TGCGCCAGCAGCTGGACTTACAATGAGCAGTTCTTC. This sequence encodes CASSWTYNEQFF.

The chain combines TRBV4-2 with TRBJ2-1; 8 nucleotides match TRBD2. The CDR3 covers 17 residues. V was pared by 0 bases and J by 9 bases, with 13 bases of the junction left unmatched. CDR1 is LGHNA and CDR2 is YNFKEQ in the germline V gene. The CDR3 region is CASSQEQRGGRLGEQFF. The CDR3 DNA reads TGTGCCAGCAGCCAAGAACAACGGGGGGGCCGGTTGGGTGAGCAGTTCTTC.

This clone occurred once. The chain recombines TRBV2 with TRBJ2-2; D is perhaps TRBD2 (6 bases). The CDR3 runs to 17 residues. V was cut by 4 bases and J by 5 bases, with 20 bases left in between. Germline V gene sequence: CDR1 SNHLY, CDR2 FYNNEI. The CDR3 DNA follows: TGTGCCAGCAGTGGCTCTTGGGGGGAAGGAGAGACCGGGGAGCTGTTTTTT. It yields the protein CASSGSWGEGETGELFF. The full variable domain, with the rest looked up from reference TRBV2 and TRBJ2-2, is EPEVTQTPSHQVTQMGQEVILRCVPISNHLYFYWYRQILGQKVEFLVSFYNNEISEKSEIFDDQFSVERPDGSNFTLKIRSTKLEDSAMYFCASSGSWGEGETGELFFGEGSRLTVL.

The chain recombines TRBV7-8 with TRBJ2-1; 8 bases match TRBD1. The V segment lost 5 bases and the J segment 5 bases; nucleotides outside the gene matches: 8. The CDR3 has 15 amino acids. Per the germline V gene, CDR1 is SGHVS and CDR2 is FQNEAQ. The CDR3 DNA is TGTGCCAGCAGCCGTGGACAGGGAATCGACAATGAGCAGTTCTTC. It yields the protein CASSRGQGIDNEQFF.

This chain's CDR3 is CASSYAGPDTEAFF. DNA for the CDR3: TGTGCCAGCAGTTACGCAGGGCCTGACACTGAAGCTTTCTTT. This chain uses TRBV6-5 with TRBJ1-1, with a possible D match to TRBD1 (5 bases). CDR3 length equals 14 residues. Germline V gene data show CDR1 as MNHEY and CDR2 as SVGAGI. The V end was cut by 2 bases, the J end by 3 bases, with 10 bases between.

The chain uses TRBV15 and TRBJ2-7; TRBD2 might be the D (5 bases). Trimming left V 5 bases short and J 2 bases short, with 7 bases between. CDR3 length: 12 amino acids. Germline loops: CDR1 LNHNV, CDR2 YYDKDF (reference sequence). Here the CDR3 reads CATSGETYEQYF. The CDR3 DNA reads TGTGCCACCAGCGGGGAGACCTACGAGCAGTACTTC.

CDR3 sequence: CASSPPVGGIIKKTDTQYF. CDR3 sequence (DNA): TGTGCCAGCAGCCCCCCGGTCGGCGGAATCATCAAGAAAACAGATACGCAGTATTTT. This chain connects TRBV11-2 to TRBJ2-3; D is unclear. This CDR3 is 19 amino acids long. Germline values: CDR1 SGHAT, CDR2 FQNNGV. V lost 5 bases, J lost 3 bases, and 27 bases lay in between. Full variable domain (remainder filled in from reference TRBV11-2 and TRBJ2-3): EAGVAQSPRYKIIEKRQSVAFWCNPISGHATLYWYQQILGQGPKLLIQFQNNGVVDDSQLPKDRFSAERLKGVDSTLKIQPAKLEDSAVYLCASSPPVGGIIKKTDTQYFGPGTRLTVL.

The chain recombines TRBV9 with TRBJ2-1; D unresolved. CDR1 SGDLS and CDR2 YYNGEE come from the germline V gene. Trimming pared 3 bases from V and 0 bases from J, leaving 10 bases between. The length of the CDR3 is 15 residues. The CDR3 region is CASSDDSSSYNEQFF. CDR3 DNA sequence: TGTGCCAGCAGCGACGACTCGAGCTCCTACAATGAGCAGTTCTTC.

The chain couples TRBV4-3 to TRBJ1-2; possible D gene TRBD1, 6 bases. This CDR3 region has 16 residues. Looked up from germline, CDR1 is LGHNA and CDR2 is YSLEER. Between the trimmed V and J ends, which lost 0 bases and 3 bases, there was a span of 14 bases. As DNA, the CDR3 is TGCGCCAGCAGCCAAGAAGATTCAGGGGATGACTATGGCTACACCTTC. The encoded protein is CASSQEDSGDDYGYTF.

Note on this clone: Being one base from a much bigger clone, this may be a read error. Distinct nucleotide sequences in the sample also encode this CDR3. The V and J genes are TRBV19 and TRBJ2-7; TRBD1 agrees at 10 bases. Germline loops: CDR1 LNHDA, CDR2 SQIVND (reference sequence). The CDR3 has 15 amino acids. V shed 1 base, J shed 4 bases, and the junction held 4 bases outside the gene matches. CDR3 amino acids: CASSIARDRGYEQYF. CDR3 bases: TGTGCCAGTAGTATAGCCCGGGACAGGGGATACGAGCAGTACTTC. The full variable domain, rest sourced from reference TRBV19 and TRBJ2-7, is DGGITQSPKYLFRKEGQNVTLSCEQNLNHDAMYWYRQDPGQGLRLIYYSQIVNDFQKGDIAEGYSVSREKKESFPLTVTSAQKNPTAFYLCASSIARDRGYEQYFGPGTRLTVT.

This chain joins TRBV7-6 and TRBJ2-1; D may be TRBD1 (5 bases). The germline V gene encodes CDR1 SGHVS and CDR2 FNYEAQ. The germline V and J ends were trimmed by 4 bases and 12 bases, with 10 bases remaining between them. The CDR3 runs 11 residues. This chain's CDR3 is CASSSQGGQFF. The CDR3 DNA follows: TGTGCCAGCAGCTCCCAGGGTGGGCAGTTCTTC.

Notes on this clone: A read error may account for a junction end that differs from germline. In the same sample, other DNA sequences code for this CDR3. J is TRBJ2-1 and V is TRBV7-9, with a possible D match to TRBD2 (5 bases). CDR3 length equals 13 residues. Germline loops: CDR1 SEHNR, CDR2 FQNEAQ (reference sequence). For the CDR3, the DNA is TGTGCCAGCAGTTTAGGGAGCTACAATGAGCAGTTCTTC. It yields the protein CASSLGSYNEQFF.

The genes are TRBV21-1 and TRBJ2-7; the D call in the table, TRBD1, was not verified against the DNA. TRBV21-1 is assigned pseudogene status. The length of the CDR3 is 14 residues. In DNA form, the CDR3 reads TGTGCCAGCACTGACAGGTTGGCCCCCAACGAGCAGTACTTC. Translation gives CASTDRLAPNEQYF.

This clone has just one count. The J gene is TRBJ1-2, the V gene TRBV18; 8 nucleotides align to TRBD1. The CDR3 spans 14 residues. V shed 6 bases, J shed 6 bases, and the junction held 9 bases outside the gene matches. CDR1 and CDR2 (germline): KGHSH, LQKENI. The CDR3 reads CASSPPPDRDGYTF. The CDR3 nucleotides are TGTGCCAGCTCCCCTCCCCCGGACAGGGATGGCTACACCTTC. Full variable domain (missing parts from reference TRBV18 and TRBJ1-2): NAGVMQNPRHLVRRRGQEARLRCSPMKGHSHVYWYRQLPEEGLKFMVYLQKENIIDESGMPKERFSAEFPKEGPSILRIQQVVRGDSAAYFCASSPPPDRDGYTFGSGTRLTVV.

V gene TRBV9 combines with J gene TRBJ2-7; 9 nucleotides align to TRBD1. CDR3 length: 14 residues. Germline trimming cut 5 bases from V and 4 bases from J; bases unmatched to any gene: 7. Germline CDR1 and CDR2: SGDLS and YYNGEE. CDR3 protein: CASSGPGQGYEQYF. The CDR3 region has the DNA TGTGCCAGCAGTGGACCGGGACAGGGATACGAGCAGTACTTC.

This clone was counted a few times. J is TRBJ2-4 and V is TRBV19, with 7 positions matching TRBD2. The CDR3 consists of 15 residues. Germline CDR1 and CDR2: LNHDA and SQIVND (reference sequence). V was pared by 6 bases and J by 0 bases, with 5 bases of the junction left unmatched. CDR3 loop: CASRGGDLAKNIQYF. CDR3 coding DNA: TGTGCCAGTAGGGGGGGGGACTTAGCCAAAAACATTCAGTACTTC.

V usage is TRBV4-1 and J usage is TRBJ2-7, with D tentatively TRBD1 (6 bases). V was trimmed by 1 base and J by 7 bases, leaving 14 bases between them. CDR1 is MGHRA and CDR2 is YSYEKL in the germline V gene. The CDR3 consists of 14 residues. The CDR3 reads CASSQGPGVEEQYF. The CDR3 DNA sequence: TGCGCCAGCAGCCAAGGCCCAGGGGTAGAGGAGCAGTACTTC.

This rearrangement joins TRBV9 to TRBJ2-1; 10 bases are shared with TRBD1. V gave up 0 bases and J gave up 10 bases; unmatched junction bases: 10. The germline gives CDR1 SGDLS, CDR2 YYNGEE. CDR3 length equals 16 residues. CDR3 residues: CASSVENTGTGDEQFF. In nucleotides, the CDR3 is TGTGCCAGCAGCGTAGAAAACACCGGGACAGGGGACGAGCAGTTCTTC.

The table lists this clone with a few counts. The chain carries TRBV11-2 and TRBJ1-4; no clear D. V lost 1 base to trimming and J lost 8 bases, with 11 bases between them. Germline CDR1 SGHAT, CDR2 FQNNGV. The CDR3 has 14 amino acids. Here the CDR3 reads CASSLVEGGEKLFF. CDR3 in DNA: TGTGCCAGCAGCTTAGTGGAGGGAGGGGAAAAACTGTTTTTT.

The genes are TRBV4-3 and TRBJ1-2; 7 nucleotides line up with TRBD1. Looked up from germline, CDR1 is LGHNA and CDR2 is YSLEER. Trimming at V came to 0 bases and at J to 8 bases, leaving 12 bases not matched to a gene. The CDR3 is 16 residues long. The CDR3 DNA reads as TGCGCCAGCAGCCAAGACAGTTCAGGGGGGCCCCTGGGCTACACCTTC. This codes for CASSQDSSGGPLGYTF.

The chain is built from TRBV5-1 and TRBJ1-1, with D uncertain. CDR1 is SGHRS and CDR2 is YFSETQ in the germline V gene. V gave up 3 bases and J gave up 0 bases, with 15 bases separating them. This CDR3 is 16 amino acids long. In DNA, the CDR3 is TGCGCCAGCAGCTCCCTCCTTAGTAGTTTGAACACTGAAGCTTTCTTT. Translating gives CASSSLLSSLNTEAFF. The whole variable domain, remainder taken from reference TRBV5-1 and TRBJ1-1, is KAGVTQTPRYLIKTRGQQVTLSCSPISGHRSVSWYQQTPGQGLQFLFEYFSETQRNKGNFPGRFSGRQFSNSRSEMNVSTLELGDSALYLCASSSLLSSLNTEAFFGQGTRLTVV.

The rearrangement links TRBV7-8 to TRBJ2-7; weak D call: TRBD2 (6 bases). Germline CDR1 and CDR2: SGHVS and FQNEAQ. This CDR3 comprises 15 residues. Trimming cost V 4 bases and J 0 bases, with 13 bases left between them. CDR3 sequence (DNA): TGTGCCAGCAGCTCAGGGACTCAAAGCTCCTACGAGCAGTACTTC. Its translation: CASSSGTQSSYEQYF.